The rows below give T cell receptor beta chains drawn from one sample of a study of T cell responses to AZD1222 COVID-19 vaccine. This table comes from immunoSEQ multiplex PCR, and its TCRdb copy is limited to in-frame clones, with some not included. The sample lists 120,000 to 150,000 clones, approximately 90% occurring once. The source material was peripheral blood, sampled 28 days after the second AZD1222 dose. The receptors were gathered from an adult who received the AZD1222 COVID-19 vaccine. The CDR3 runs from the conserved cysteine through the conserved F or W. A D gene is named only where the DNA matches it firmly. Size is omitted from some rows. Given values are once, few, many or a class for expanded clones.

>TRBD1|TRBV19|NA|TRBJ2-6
CASTSGQPSGANVLTF
TGTGCCAGTACCTCGGGACAGCCCTCTGGGGCCAACGTCCTGACTTTC
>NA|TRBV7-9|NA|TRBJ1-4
CASSLEFGQTEKLFF
TGTGCCAGCAGCTTAGAATTTGGACAGACTGAAAAACTGTTTTTT
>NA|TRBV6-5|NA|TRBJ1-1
CASSIDQNTEAFF
TGTGCCAGCAGCATCGACCAGAACACTGAAGCTTTCTTT
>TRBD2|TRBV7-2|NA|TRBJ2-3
CASSWASGRTDTQYF
TGTGCCAGCAGCTGGGCTAGCGGGAGGACAGATACGCAGTATTTT
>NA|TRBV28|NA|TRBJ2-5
CASSEQGTQYF
TGTGCCAGCTCAGAGCAGGGGACCCAGTACTTC
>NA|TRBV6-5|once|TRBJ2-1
CASSYGGYNEQFF
TGTGCCAGCAGTTACGGGGGGTACAATGAGCAGTTCTTC
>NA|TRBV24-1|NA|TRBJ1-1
CATSAPGRGKSEAFF
TGTGCCACCAGTGCCCCGGGTCGGGGGAAGTCTGAAGCTTTCTTT
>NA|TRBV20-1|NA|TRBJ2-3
CSAEADTQYF
TGCAGTGCTGAGGCAGATACGCAGTATTTT
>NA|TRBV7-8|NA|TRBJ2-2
CASSPRQGGDGELFF
TGTGCCAGCAGCCCCCGACAGGGAGGTGACGGGGAGCTGTTTTTT
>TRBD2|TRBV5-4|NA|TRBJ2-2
CASSLGTRGTGELFF
TGTGCCAGCAGCTTGGGGACTAGAGGCACCGGGGAGCTGTTTTTT
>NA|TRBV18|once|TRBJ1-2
CASSPLNGGYGYTF
TGTGCCAGCTCACCACTGAACGGCGGCTATGGCTACACCTTC
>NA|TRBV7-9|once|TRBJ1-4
CASSFGTAGRSEKLFF
TGTGCCAGCAGTTTCGGGACGGCCGGGAGGAGCGAAAAACTGTTTTTT
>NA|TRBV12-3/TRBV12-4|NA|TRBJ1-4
CASSSEWGKLFF
TGTGCCAGCAGCTCAGAGTGGGGAAAACTGTTTTTT
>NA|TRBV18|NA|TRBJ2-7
CASSPQYVRNEQYF
TGTGCCAGCTCACCCCAGTACGTCCGGAACGAGCAGTACTTC
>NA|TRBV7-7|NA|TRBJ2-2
CASSLGRTVNTGELFF
TGTGCCAGCAGCTTAGGGAGGACAGTTAACACCGGGGAGCTGTTTTTT
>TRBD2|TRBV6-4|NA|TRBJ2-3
CASSEATSGSADTQYF
TGTGCCAGCAGCGAAGCAACTAGCGGGAGTGCAGATACGCAGTATTTT
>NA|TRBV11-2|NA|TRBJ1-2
CASTPRITGPFNGYTF
TGTGCCAGCACGCCTAGGATCACAGGCCCGTTCAATGGCTACACCTTC
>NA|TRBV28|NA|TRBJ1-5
CASSLDNQPQHF
TGTGCCAGCAGTTTGGATAATCAGCCCCAGCATTTT
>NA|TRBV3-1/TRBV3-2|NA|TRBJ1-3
CASSQVPGNTIYF
TGTGCCAGCAGCCAAGTTCCTGGAAACACCATATATTTT
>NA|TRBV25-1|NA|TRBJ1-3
CASSQRREGVGSGNTIYF
TGTGCCAGCAGTCAACGACGGGAGGGAGTGGGCTCTGGAAACACCATATATTTT
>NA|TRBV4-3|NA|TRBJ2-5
CASSAVGETQYF
TGCGCCAGCAGCGCCGTAGGCGAGACCCAGTACTTC
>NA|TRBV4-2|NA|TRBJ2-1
CASSQASHEQFF
TGTGCCAGCAGCCAAGCAAGCCATGAGCAGTTCTTC
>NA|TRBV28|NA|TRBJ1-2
CASSLLRYGGRSGGYTF
TGTGCCAGCAGTTTATTACGGTACGGTGGTCGGAGTGGTGGCTACACCTTC
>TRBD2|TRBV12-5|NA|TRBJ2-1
CASGLVIAGGNEQFF
TGTGCTAGTGGTTTGGTAATAGCGGGAGGAAATGAGCAGTTCTTC
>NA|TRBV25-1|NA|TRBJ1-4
CASSEWGGGSTNEKLFF
TGTGCCAGCAGTGAATGGGGAGGGGGTTCGACTAATGAAAAACTGTTTTTT
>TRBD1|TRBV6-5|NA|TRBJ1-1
CASSYSDRANTEAFF
TGTGCCAGCAGTTACTCCGACAGGGCGAACACTGAAGCTTTCTTT
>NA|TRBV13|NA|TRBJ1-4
CASSFSPGVGGEKLFF
TGTGCCAGCAGCTTCTCCCCGGGGGTAGGGGGTGAAAAACTGTTTTTT
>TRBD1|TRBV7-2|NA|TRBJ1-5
CASSWGQGGGQPQHF
TGTGCCAGCAGCTGGGGACAGGGAGGGGGTCAGCCCCAGCATTTT
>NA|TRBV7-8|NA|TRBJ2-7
CASSLELQGGRYGQYF
TGTGCCAGCAGCTTGGAACTACAGGGCGGTAGATACGGGCAGTACTTC
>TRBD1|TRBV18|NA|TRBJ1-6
CASSQGQGQNSPLHF
TGTGCCAGCTCACAAGGACAGGGGCAGAATTCACCCCTCCACTTT
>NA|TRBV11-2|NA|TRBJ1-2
CASSRGATRYGYTF
TGTGCCAGCAGCCGGGGGGCGACCCGCTATGGCTACACCTTC
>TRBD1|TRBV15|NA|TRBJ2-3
CATSRDAPGQGITDTQYF
TGTGCCACCAGCAGAGATGCTCCGGGACAGGGGATTACAGATACGCAGTATTTT
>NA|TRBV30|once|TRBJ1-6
CAWSPSNSPLHF
TGTGCCTGGAGCCCTAGCAATTCACCCCTCCACTTT
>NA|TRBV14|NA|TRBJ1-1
CASSQGNQGNTEAFF
TGTGCCAGCAGCCAAGGCAACCAAGGGAACACTGAAGCTTTCTTT
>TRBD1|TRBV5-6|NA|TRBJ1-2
CASSQQGQNYGYTF
TGTGCCAGCAGCCAACAGGGGCAGAACTATGGCTACACCTTC
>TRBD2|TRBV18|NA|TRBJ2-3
CASSPPGLAGFLTQYF
TGTGCCAGCTCACCCCCGGGACTAGCGGGATTTCTTACGCAGTATTTT
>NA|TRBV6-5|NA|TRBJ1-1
CASTQQMNTEAFF
TGTGCCAGCACCCAACAGATGAACACTGAAGCTTTCTTT
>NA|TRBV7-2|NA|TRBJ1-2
CASSFWGGYRGHGYTF
TGTGCCAGCAGCTTTTGGGGGGGTTATCGGGGACATGGCTACACCTTC
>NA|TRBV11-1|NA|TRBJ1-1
CASRGDTEAFF
TGTGCCAGCAGAGGGGACACTGAAGCTTTCTTT
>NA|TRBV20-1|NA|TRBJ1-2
CSARIGSGYTF
TGCAGTGCTAGAATAGGCTCGGGCTACACCTTC
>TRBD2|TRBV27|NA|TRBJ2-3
CASSRGLAGITDTQYF
TGTGCCAGCAGTAGGGGACTAGCGGGGATCACAGATACGCAGTATTTT
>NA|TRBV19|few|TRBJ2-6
CASSDVSGANVLTF
TGTGCCAGTAGTGATGTCTCTGGGGCCAACGTCCTGACTTTC
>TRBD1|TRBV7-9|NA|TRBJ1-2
CASSPEGGLGYTF
TGTGCCAGCAGCCCCGAAGGGGGCCTTGGCTACACCTTC